The clone carrying this T cell receptor (beta chain) has only a few counts. Its antigen is not known. A multiplex PCR was run with 60 Vbeta primers and 13 Jbeta primers. The repertoire was sequenced with immunoSEQ multiplex PCR; TCRdb's copy has only in-frame clones and lacks some. The sample includes 150,000 to 200,000 clones, around 80% of them seen just once. This entry comes from a study of cytomegalovirus exposure and HLA in healthy donors. The overall study: Tens of millions of unique TCRs, all from HLA-typed donors, were included in an early release of the data.

Whole-study results and caveats: The Asian-associated ancestry cluster reportedly had fewer N-insertions than the approximately 670-donor mean in a later analysis. Because they were indistinguishable, some V segments, including TRBV6-2 and TRBV6-3, were excluded. In vitro work confirmed that a few CMV-associated chains recognize CMV antigens.

The CDR3 length is 17 residues. Germline values: CDR1 GTSNPN, CDR2 SVGIG (reference sequence). The chain is built from TRBV30 and TRBJ2-7; tentatively, D is TRBD2 (5 bases). The J call may be mistaken, given a closer DNA end match to TRBJ2-5. The clonotype originates from a man aged 45 to 65 in good health and CMV-seropositive. The sample taken for sequencing was PBMCs. CDR3 DNA: TGTGCCTGGAGCGCCCCCCCGGTCGGGCTAGCACAAGAGACCCAGTACTTC. It is translated as CAWSAPPVGLAQETQYF.